This T cell receptor beta chain was found in a study of blood T cell repertoires in COVID-19 (dated by TCRdb to 2020 to 2021). General notes on the study: The collaborator samples originated in the United States, Italy and Spain and spanned the acute and convalescent phases of COVID-19. The repertoires were released in a freely available public database intended as a resource for research on the immune response to SARS-CoV-2. Samples came from the ongoing ImmuneRACE study (first 160 participants) plus 1,254 subjects from 6 global collaborators. Deeply sampled blood TCRbeta repertoires from subjects exposed to, actively infected with, or recovered from COVID-19 were included in the dataset. The material from the prospective study consisted of cDNA or gDNA derived from T cells, B-cell-depleted T cells, or PBMCs. Where available, HLA class I and class II types were taken from metadata supplied by the sample provider and were not determined by assay-based typing. Nearly every sample came with metadata listing a de-identified subject ID, COVID-19 status, age in years and sex. Results the study describes overall, beyond this receptor: Clinical and demographic metadata were provided uncurated, with the amount varying by source and participant.

TCRbeta CDR3 regions were amplified from genomic DNA by means of the immunoSEQ Assay, a bias-controlled multiplex PCR. In the original analysis: Within the assay, amplification of reference gene primers was used to estimate how many nucleated cells each sample contained. Sequence reads were collapsed and filtered to measure the absolute abundance of every unique TCRbeta CDR3 rearrangement. Productive Simpson clonality was computed per sample as the square root of Simpson's diversity index over productive rearrangements. TCRdb provides this immuneACCESS table in a form limited to in-frame rearrangements. Some clones are lacking; in checked studies, under half of them reflect an unresolved V gene, and why the rest are absent is not known. V and J calls and clone size are copied from that table; D and trimming were computed from the DNA. Across this sample there are tens of thousands of clones, with approximately 84% seen only once. The leading ten clones occupy about a sixth of the sample.

The CDR3 covers 12 residues, taking in both the cysteine and the phenylalanine. This entry keeps only the CDR3 DNA: 36 bases, framed from base 1. Deletion took 4 bases off V and 11 bases off J, with a span of 12 bases between the germline ends. From the germline V gene, CDR1 is SGHAT and CDR2 is FQNNGV. Collaborating institutions collected whole blood in K2EDTA tubes following their own protocols. For TCRbeta analysis, collaborator samples were shipped as frozen whole blood, as isolated PBMCs, or as DNA extracted from either sample type. To note about this clone: The antigen it binds to is not known. Per-nucleotide qualities are absent, and no much larger clonotype sits a single base away.

Recombination joined TRBV11-2 with TRBJ1-5; possibly the D gene is TRBD1, per 5 matching bases. The clonotype originates from a woman aged 55-70 years with acute or convalescent COVID-19. Sequencing input: peripheral blood. The DNA is TGTGCCAGCAGCTCCACCTCAGGGTCCCAGCATTTT. Translated, this is CASSSTSGSQHF.